The sample holds a few counts of the clone carrying this T cell receptor (beta chain). Germline V gene lookup returns CDR1 KGHDR and CDR2 SFDVKD. CDR3 size: 17 residues. After removal of 4 bases from V and 4 bases from J, the junction contained 10 bases not matched to a gene. This entry is derived from a study of T-cell reconstitution after alpha-beta-depleted transplantation in children. A library of TCRbeta sequences, prepared with unique molecular identifiers, was generated. TCRdb recomputed calls from the PCR reads with MiXCR, one row per CDR3 protein. The sample gives 300,000 to 400,000 distinct CDR3 sequences, 10% to 15% of which show up once; around 4.5% is in the top ten.

Sequencing was performed on PBMCs, taken from the stem cell graft. The TCR originated in a human donor who donated a stem cell graft to a child with Fanconi anemia. This chain connects TRBV24-1 to TRBJ2-1, with TRBD1 matching 9 bases. CDR3 in amino acids: CATSDGIVGQGYNEQFF. DNA of the CDR3: TGTGCCACCAGTGACGGAATCGTAGGACAGGGGTACAATGAGCAGTTCTTC.